This T cell receptor (beta chain) was profiled in a study of radiotherapy plus CTLA-4 blockade in lung cancer. At the level of the study: Disease control was present in under 35% of patients, and objective responses in approximately 20%. Notes on the study in general: The authors reported that early blood T cell clone dynamics, with interferon-beta, best predicted response. TCR clones from tumors expanded in blood after radiotherapy plus ipilimumab.

Focal radiation plus CTLA-4 blockade with ipilimumab was administered to patients who had chemo-refractory metastatic non-small-cell lung cancer. This table comes from immunoSEQ multiplex PCR, and its TCRdb copy is limited to in-frame clones, with some not included. The top ten clones hold around 7.1% of a sample with approximately 75,000 clones, 78% of them seen once. A note on this clone: The antigen remains undetermined.

The V end lost 4 bases, the J end lost 7 bases, and 14 bases lay between the germline ends. CDR3 length equals 13 residues. CDR1 and CDR2 (germline): SGHNT, YYREEE (reference sequence). The TCR comes from a human donor with non-small cell lung cancer who had a complete response to radiotherapy plus ipilimumab. This rearrangement joins TRBV5-4 to TRBJ1-1; D gene unclear. The sample was peripheral blood, taken from a patient treated with radiotherapy plus ipilimumab. CDR3: CASSPGRLYEAFF. The CDR3 DNA follows: TGTGCCAGCAGCCCGGGTCGGCTGTATGAAGCTTTCTTT.